This T cell receptor (beta chain) was retrieved from a study of CD8 T cells in Susac syndrome. Reverse transcription of roughly 0.45 to 1 ug RNA was performed with random hexamers. TCR beta CDR3 was amplified by immunoSEQ covering 54 Vbeta and 13 Jbeta. TCRdb reprocessed the immunoSEQ multiplex PCR reads with MiXCR, giving one entry per CDR3 protein. The profile shows some 190,000 distinct CDR3 sequences, approximately 95% of them singletons. CDR1 is ENHRY, CDR2 SYGVKD, per germline. Trimming left V 3 bases short and J 1 base short, with 9 bases between. The CDR3 is made up of 14 amino acids. The source material was CD4+ T cells from PBMCs. The V and J genes are TRBV10-3 and TRBJ1-1; maybe TRBD1 (5 bases). The clonotype was recovered from a human donor with multiple sclerosis. CDR3: CAISESTANTEAFF. For the CDR3, the DNA is TGTGCCATCAGTGAATCGACAGCGAACACTGAAGCTTTCTTT.